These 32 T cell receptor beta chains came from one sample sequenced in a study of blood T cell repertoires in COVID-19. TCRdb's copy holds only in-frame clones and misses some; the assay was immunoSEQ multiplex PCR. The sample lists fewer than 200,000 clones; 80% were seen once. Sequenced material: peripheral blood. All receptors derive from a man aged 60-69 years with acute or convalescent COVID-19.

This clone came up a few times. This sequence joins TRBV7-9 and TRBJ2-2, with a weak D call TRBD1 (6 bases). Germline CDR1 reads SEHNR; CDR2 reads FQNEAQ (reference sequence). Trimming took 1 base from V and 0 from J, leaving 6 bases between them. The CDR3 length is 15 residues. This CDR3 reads CASSLDRANTGELFF. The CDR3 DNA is TGTGCCAGCAGCTTAGACAGGGCGAACACCGGGGAGCTGTTTTTT.

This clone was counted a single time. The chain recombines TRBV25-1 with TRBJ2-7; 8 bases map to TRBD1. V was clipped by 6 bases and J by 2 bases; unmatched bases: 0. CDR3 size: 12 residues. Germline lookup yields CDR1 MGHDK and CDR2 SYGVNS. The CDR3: CASRGQAYEQYF. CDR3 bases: TGTGCCAGCAGGGGACAGGCCTACGAGCAGTACTTC.

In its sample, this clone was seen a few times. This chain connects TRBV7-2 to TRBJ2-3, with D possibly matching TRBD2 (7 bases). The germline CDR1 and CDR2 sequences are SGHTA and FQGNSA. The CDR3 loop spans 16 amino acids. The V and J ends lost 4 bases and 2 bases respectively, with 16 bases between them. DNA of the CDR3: TGTGCCAGCAGCTCTGAACGGGGGGCACTCACAGATACGCAGTATTTT. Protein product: CASSSERGALTDTQYF. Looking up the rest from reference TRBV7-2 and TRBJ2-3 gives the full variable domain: GAGVSQSPSNKVTEKGKDVELRCDPISGHTALYWYRQSLGQGLEFLIYFQGNSAPDKSGLPSDRFSAERTGGSVSTLTIQRTQQEDSAVYLCASSSERGALTDTQYFGPGTRLTVL.

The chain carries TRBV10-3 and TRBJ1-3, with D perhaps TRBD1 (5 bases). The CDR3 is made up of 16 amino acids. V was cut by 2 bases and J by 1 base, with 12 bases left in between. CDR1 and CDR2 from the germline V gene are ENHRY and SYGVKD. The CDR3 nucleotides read TGTGCCATCAGTGAGCGGGGGACCGTGTCTGGAAACACCATATATTTT. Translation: CAISERGTVSGNTIYF.

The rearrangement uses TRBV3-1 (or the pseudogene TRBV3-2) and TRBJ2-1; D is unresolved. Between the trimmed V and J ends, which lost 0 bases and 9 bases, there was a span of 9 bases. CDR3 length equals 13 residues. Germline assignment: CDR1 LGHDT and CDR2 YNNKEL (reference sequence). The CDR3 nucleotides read TGTGCCAGCAGCCAAGATGCGAGCACTGAGCAGTTCTTC. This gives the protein CASSQDASTEQFF.

The CDR3 is CASSLGLDTQYF. The CDR3 coding sequence is TGTGCCAGCAGCTTAGGTCTAGATACGCAGTATTTT. V and J are TRBV7-9 and TRBJ2-3, with D hard to call. Trimming removed 1 base from V and 5 bases from J, with 4 bases in between. The germline CDR1 and CDR2 sequences are SEHNR and FQNEAQ (reference sequence). The CDR3 sequence is 12 residues long.

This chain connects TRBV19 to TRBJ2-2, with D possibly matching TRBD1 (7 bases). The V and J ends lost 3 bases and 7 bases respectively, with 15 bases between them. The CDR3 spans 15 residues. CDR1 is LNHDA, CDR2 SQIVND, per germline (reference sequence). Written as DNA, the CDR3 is TGTGCCAGTAGTATTGGAGGGGGCAGCGGCGGGGAGCTGTTTTTT. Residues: CASSIGGGSGGELFF.

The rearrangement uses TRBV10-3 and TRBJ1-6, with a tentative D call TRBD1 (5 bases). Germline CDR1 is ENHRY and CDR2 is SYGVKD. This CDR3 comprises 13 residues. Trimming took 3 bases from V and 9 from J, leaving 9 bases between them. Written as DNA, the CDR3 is TGTGCCATCAGTGACAGGGTAGGTTCACCCCTCCACTTT. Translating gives CAISDRVGSPLHF.

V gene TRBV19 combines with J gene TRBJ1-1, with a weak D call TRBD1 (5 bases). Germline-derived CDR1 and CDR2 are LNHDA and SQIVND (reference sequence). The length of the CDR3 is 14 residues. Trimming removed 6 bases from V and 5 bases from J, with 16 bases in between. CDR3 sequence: CASSPGGGGTEAFF. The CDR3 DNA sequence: TGTGCCAGTAGCCCTGGGGGGGGTGGGACTGAAGCTTTCTTT. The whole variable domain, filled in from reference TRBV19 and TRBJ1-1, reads DGGITQSPKYLFRKEGQNVTLSCEQNLNHDAMYWYRQDPGQGLRLIYYSQIVNDFQKGDIAEGYSVSREKKESFPLTVTSAQKNPTAFYLCASSPGGGGTEAFFGQGTRLTVV.

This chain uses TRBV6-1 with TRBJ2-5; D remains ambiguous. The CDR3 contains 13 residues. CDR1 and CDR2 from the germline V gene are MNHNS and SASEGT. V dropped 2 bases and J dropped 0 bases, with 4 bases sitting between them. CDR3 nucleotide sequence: TGTGCCAGCAGTGAACCTGACCAAGAGACCCAGTACTTC. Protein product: CASSEPDQETQYF.

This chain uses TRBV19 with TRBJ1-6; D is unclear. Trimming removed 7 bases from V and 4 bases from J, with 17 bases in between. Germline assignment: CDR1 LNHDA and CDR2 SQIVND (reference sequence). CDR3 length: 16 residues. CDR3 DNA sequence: TGTGCCAGTAAACCACCGGGAAACACTTATAATTCACCCCTCCACTTT. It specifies CASKPPGNTYNSPLHF.

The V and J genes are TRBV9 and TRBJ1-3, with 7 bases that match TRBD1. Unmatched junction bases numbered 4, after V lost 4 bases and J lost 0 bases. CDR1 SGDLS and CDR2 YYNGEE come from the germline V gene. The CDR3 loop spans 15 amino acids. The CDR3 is CASSPTGSSGNTIYF. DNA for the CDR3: TGTGCCAGCAGCCCGACAGGGTCCTCTGGAAACACCATATATTTT.

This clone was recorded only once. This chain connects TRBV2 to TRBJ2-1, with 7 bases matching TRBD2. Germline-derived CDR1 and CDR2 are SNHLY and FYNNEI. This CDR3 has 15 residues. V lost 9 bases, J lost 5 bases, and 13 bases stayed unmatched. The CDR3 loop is CASRPSASGHNEQFF. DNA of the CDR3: TGTGCCAGTCGACCTTCTGCTAGCGGCCACAATGAGCAGTTCTTC.

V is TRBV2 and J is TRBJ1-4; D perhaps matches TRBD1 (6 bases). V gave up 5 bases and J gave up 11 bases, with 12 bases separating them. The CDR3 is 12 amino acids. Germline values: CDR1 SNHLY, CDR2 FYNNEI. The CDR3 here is CASSTLGQKLFF. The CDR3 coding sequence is TGTGCCAGCAGTACCCTAGGACAGAAACTGTTTTTT.

Here the CDR3 reads CASSGTSGEETQYF. CDR3 nucleotide sequence: TGTGCCAGCAGCGGAACTAGCGGGGAAGAGACCCAGTACTTC. The V call is TRBV11-1, the J call TRBJ2-5; TRBD2 aligns across 10 bases. The J segment lost 3 bases and the V segment lost 5 bases, leaving 3 bases of the junction unmatched. CDR3 length: 14 amino acids. Germline CDR1 SGHAT, CDR2 FQDESV (reference sequence).

The CDR3 DNA reads as TGTGCCAGCAGCTTGAACAGAAATCAGCCCCAGCATTTT. It encodes CASSLNRNQPQHF. The chain carries TRBV5-6 and TRBJ1-5; D gene ambiguous. The CDR3 extends over 13 amino acids. In germline, CDR1 is SGHDT, CDR2 YYEEEE. Deletions cut 1 base from V and 4 bases from J, with 6 bases between.

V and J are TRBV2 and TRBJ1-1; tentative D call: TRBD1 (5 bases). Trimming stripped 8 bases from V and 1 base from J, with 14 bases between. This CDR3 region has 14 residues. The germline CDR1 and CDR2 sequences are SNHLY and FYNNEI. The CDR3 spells CASLTRQPNTEAFF. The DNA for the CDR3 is TGTGCCAGCCTCACTCGACAGCCGAACACTGAAGCTTTCTTT. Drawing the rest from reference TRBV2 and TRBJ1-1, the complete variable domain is EPEVTQTPSHQVTQMGQEVILRCVPISNHLYFYWYRQILGQKVEFLVSFYNNEISEKSEIFDDQFSVERPDGSNFTLKIRSTKLEDSAMYFCASLTRQPNTEAFFGQGTRLTVV.

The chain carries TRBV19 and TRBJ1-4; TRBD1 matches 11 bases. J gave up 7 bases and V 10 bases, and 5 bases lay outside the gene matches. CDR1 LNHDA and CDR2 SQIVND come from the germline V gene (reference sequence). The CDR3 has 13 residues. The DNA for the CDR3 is TGTGCCACCTCGGGACAGGGGGGTGAAAAACTGTTTTTT. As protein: CATSGQGGEKLFF.

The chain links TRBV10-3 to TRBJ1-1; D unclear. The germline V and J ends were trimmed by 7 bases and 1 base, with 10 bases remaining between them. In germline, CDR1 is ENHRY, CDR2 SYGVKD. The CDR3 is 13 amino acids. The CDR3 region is CAITLTENTEAFF. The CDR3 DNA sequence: TGTGCCATCACCCTTACAGAGAACACTGAAGCTTTCTTT.

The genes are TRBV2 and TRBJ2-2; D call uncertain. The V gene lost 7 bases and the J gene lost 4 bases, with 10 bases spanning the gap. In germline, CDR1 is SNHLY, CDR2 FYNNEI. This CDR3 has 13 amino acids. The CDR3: CASTSEITGELFF. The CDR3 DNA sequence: TGTGCCAGCACATCAGAAATCACCGGGGAGCTGTTTTTT.

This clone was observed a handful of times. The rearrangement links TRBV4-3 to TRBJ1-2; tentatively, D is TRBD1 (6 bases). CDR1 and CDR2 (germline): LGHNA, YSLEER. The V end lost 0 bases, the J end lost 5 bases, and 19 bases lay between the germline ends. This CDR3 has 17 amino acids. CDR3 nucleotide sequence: TGCGCCAGCAGCCAAGATCGATCGTTCGGGGGGCAGTATGGCTACACCTTC. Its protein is CASSQDRSFGGQYGYTF.

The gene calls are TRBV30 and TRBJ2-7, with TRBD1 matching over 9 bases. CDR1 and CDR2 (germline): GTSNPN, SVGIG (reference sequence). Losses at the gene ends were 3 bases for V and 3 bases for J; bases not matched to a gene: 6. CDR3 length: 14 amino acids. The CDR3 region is CAWRRPGQGYEQYF. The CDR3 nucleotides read TGTGCCTGGAGAAGACCGGGACAGGGCTACGAGCAGTACTTC.

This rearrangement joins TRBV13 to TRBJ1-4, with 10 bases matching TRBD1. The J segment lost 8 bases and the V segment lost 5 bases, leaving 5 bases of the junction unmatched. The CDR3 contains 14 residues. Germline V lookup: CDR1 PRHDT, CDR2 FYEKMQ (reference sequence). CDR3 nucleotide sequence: TGTGCCAGCAGCCCCGGACAGGGGGGGGAAAAACTGTTTTTT. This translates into CASSPGQGGEKLFF.

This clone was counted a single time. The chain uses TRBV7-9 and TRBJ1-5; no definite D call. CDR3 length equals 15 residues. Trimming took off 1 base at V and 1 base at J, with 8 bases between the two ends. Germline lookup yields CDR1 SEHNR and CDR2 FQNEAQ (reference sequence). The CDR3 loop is CASSLEGVSNQPQHF. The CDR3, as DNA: TGTGCCAGCAGCTTAGAGGGAGTGAGCAATCAGCCCCAGCATTTT.

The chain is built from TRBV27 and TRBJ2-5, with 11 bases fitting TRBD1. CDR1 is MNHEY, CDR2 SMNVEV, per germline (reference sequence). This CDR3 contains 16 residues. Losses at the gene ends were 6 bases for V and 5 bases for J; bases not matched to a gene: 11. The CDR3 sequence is CASRKARDRGIETQYF. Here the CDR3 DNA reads TGTGCCAGCAGGAAAGCCCGGGACAGGGGGATCGAGACCCAGTACTTC.

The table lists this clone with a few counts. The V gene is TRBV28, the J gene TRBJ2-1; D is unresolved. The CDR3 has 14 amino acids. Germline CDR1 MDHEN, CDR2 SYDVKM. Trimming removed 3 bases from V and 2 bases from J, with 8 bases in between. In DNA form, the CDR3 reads TGTGCCAGCAGTTTGACTTCCGCCTACAATGAGCAGTTCTTC. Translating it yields CASSLTSAYNEQFF.

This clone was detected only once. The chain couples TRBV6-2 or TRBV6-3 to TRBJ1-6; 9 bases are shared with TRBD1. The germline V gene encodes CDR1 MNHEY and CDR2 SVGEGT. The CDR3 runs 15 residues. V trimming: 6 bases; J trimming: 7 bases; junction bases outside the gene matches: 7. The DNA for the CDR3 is TGTGCCAGCAGACCTACGGGACAGGGAAATTCACCCCTCCACTTT. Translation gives CASRPTGQGNSPLHF.

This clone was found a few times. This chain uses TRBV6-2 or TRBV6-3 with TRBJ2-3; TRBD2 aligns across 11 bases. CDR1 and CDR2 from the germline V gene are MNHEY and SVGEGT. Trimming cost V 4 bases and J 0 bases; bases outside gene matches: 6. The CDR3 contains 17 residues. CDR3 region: CASSSPIAGGSTDTQYF. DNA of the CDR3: TGTGCCAGCAGTTCCCCAATAGCGGGAGGGAGCACAGATACGCAGTATTTT.

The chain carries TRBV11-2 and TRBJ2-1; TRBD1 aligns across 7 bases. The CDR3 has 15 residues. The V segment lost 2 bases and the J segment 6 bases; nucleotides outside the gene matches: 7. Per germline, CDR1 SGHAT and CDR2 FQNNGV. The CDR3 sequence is CASSLIASGGNEQFF. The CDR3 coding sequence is TGTGCCAGCAGCTTAATAGCTTCAGGGGGCAATGAGCAGTTCTTC.

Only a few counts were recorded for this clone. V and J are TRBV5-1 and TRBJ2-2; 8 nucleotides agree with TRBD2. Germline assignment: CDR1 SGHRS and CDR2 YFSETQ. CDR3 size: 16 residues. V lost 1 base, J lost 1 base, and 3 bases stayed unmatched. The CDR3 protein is CASSLMSGGNTGELFF. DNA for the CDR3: TGCGCCAGCAGCTTGATGAGCGGGGGGAACACCGGGGAGCTGTTTTTT.

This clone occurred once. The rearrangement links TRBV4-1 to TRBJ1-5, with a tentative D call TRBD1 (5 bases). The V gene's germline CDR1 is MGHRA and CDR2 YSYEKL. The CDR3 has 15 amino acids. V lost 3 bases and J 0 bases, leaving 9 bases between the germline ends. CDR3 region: CASSHPGYSNQPQHF. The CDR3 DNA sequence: TGCGCCAGCAGCCATCCAGGGTATAGCAATCAGCCCCAGCATTTT.

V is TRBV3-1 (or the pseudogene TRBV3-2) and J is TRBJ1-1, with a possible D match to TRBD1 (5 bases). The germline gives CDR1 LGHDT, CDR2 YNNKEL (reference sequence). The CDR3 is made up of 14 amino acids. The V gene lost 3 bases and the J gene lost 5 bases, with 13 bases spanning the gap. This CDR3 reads CASSQLRVQTEAFF. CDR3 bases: TGTGCCAGCAGCCAGCTCAGGGTCCAGACTGAAGCTTTCTTT.